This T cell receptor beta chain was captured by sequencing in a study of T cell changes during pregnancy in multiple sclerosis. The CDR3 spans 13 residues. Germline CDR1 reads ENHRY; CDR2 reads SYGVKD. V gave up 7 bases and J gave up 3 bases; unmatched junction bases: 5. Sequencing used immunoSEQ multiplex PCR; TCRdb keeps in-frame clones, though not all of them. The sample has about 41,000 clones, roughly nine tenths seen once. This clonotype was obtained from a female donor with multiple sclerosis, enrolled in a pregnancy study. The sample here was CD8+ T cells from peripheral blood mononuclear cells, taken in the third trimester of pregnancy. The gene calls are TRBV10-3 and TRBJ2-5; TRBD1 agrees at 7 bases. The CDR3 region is CAIKLDRKETQYF. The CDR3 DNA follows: TGTGCCATCAAATTGGACAGGAAAGAGACCCAGTACTTC.